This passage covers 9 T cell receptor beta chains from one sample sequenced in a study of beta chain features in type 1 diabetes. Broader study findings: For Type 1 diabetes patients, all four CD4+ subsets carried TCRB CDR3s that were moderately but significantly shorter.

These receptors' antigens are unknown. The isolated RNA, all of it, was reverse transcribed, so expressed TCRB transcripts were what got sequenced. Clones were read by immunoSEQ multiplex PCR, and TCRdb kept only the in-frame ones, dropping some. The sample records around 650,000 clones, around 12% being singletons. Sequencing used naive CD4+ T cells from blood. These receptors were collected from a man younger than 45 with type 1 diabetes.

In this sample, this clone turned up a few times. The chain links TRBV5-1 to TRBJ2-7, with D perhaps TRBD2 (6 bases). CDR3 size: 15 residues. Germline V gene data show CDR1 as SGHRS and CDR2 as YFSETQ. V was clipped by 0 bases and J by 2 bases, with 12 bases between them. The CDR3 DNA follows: TGCGCCAGCAGCTTGGCCCCGGGGGACCCCTACGAGCAGTACTTC. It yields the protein CASSLAPGDPYEQYF.

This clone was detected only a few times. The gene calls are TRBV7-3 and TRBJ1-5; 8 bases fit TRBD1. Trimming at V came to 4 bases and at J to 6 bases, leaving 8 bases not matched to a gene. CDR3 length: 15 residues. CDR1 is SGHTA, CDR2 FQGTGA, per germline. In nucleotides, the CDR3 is TGTGCCAGCAGCTCCGACGGACAGGGCGGTCAGCCCCAGCATTTT. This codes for CASSSDGQGGQPQHF.

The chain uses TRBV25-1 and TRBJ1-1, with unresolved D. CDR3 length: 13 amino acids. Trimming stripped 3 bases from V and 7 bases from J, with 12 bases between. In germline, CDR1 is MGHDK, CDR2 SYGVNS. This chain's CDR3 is CASSDYSAIEAFF. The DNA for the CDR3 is TGTGCCAGCAGTGACTATTCTGCAATTGAAGCTTTCTTT. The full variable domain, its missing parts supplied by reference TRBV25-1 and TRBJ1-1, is EADIYQTPRYLVIGTGKKITLECSQTMGHDKMYWYQQDPGMELHLIHYSYGVNSTEKGDLSSESTVSRIRTEHFPLTLESARPSHTSQYLCASSDYSAIEAFFGQGTRLTVV.

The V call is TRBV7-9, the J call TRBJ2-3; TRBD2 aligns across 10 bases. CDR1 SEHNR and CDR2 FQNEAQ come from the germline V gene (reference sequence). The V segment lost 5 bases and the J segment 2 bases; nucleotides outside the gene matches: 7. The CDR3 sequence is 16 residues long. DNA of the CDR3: TGTGCCAGCAGCACAATAGCGGGGGGCACCACAGATACGCAGTATTTT. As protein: CASSTIAGGTTDTQYF.

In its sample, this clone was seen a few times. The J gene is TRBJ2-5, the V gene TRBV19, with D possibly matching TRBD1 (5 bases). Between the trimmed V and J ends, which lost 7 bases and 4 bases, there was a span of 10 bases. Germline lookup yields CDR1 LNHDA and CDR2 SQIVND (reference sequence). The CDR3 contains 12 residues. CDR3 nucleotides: TGTGCCAGTAATACAGGCAGAGAGACCCAGTACTTC. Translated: CASNTGRETQYF.

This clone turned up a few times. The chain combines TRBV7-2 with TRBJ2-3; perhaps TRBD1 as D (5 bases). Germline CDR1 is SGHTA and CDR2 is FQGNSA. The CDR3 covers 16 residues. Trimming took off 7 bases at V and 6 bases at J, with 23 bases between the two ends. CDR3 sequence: CASTEQMDVGPDTQYF. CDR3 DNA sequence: TGTGCCAGCACCGAACAGATGGATGTGGGGCCCGATACGCAGTATTTT.

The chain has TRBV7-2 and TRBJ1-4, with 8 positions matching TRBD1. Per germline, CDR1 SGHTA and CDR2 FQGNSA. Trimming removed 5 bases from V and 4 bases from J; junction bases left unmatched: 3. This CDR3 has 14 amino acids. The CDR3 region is CASSRQGFNEKLFF. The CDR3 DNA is TGTGCCAGCAGCCGACAGGGGTTTAATGAAAAACTGTTTTTT. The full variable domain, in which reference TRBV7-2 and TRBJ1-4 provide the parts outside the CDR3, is GAGVSQSPSNKVTEKGKDVELRCDPISGHTALYWYRQSLGQGLEFLIYFQGNSAPDKSGLPSDRFSAERTGGSVSTLTIQRTQQEDSAVYLCASSRQGFNEKLFFGSGTQLSVL.

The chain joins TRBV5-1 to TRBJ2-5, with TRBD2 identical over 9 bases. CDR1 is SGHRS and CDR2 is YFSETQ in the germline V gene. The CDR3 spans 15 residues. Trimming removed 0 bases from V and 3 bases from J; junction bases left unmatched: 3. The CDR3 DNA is TGCGCCAGCAGCTTGGTGGCTAGCGGGGAAGAGACCCAGTACTTC. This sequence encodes CASSLVASGEETQYF.

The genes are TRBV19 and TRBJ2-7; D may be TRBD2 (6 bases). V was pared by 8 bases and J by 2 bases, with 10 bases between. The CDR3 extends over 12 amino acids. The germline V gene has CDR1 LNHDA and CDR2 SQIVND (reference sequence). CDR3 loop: CASGTGAYEQYF. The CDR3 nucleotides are TGTGCCAGTGGGACGGGGGCCTACGAGCAGTACTTC.